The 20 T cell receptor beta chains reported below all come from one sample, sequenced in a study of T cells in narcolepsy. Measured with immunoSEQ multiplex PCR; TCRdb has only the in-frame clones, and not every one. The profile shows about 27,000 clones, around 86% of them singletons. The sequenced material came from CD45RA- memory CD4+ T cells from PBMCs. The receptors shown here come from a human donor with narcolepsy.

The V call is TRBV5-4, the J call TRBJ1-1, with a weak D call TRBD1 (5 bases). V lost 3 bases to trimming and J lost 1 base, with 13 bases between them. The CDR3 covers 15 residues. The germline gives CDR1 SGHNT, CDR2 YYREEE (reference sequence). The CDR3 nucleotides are TGTGCCAGCAGCTCGATGGGGCAGGGGAACACTGAAGCTTTCTTT. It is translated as CASSSMGQGNTEAFF.

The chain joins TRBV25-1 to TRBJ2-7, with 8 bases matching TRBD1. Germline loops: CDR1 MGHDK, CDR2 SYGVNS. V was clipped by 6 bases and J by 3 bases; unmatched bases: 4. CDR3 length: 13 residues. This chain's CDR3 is CASRRTGGYEQYF. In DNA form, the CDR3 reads TGTGCCAGCAGGCGAACAGGGGGCTACGAGCAGTACTTC.

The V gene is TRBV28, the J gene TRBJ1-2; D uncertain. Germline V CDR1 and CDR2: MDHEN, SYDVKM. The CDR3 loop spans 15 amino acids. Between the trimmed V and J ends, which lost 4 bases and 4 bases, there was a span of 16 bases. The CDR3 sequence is CASSSGRVLSYGYTF. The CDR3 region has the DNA TGTGCCAGCAGTTCGGGTCGGGTTTTGAGCTATGGCTACACCTTC.

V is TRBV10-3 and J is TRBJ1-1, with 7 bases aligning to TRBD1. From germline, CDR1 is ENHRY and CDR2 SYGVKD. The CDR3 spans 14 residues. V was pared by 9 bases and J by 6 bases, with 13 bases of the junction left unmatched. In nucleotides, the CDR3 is TGTGCCATGCGGGGGACAGAGGAAGGCCCTGAAGCTTTCTTT. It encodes CAMRGTEEGPEAFF.

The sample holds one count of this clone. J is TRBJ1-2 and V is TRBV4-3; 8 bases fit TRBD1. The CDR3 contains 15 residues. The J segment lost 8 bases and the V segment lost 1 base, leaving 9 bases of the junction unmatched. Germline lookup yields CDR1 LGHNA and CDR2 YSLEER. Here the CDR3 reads CASSQVAGGAYGYTF. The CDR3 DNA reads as TGCGCCAGCAGCCAAGTAGCAGGGGGCGCCTACGGCTACACCTTC.

CDR3 loop: CASSSGRHEQYV. CDR3 in DNA: TGTGCCAGCAGCTCGGGGCGGCACGAGCAGTACGTC. This chain links TRBV7-8 with TRBJ2-7, with D perhaps assigned TRBD1 or TRBD2 (5 bases each). CDR1 is SGHVS, CDR2 FQNEAQ, per germline. The CDR3 is made up of 12 amino acids. The V gene lost 4 bases and the J gene lost 5 bases, with 9 bases spanning the gap.

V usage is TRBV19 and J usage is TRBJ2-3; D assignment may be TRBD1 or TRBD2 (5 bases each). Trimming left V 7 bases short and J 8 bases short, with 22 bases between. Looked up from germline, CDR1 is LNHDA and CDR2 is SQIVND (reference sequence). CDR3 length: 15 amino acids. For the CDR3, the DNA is TGTGCCAGTACTACAGGCTCCTCGGGGCAGGGTACGCAGTATTTT. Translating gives CASTTGSSGQGTQYF. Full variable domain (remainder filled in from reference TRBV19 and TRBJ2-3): DGGITQSPKYLFRKEGQNVTLSCEQNLNHDAMYWYRQDPGQGLRLIYYSQIVNDFQKGDIAEGYSVSREKKESFPLTVTSAQKNPTAFYLCASTTGSSGQGTQYFGPGTRLTVL.

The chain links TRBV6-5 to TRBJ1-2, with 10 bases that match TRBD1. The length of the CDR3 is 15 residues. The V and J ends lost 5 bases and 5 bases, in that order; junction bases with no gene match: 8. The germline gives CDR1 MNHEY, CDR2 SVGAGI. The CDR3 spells CASSQGQGILYGYTF. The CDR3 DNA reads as TGTGCCAGCAGTCAGGGACAGGGGATCCTTTATGGCTACACCTTC.

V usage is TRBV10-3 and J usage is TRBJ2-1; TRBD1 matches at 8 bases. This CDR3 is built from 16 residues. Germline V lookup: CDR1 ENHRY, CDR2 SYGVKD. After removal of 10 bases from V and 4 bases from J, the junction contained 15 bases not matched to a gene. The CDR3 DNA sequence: TGTGCCACCATGGCCCCAGGGGGCGGCTTGTACAATGAGCAGTTCTTC. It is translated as CATMAPGGGLYNEQFF.

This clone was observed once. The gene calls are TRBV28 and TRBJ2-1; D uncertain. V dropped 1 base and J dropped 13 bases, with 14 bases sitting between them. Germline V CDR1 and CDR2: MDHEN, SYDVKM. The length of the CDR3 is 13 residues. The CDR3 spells CASSLLVRAGQFF. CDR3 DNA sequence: TGTGCCAGCAGTTTATTGGTCCGGGCCGGACAGTTCTTC.

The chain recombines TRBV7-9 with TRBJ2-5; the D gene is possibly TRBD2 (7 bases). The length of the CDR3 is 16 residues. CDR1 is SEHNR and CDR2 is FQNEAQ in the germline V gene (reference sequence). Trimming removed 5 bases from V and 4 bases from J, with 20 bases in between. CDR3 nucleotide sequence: TGTGCCAGCAGCCAGTCGGGGGGCAGGATCGGAGAGACCCAGTACTTC. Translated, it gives CASSQSGGRIGETQYF.

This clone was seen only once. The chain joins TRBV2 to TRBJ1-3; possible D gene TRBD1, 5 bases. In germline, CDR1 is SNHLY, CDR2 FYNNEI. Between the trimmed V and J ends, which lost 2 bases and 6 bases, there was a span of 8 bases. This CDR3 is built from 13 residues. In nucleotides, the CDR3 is TGTGCCAGCAGTGAACAGGGAGCAAACACCATATATTTT. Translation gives CASSEQGANTIYF. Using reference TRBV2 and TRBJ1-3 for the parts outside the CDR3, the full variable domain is EPEVTQTPSHQVTQMGQEVILRCVPISNHLYFYWYRQILGQKVEFLVSFYNNEISEKSEIFDDQFSVERPDGSNFTLKIRSTKLEDSAMYFCASSEQGANTIYFGEGSWLTVV.

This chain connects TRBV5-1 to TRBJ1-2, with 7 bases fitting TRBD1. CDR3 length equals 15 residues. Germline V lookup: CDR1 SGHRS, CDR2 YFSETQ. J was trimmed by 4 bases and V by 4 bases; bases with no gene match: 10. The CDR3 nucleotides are TGCGCCAGCAGCCAAAGGGAAGGGGGCGTCTATGGCTACACCTTC. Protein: CASSQREGGVYGYTF.

The CDR3 reads CSVVRDSTDTQYF. For the CDR3, the DNA is TGCAGCGTCGTCCGGGACAGCACAGATACGCAGTATTTT. V usage is TRBV29-1 and J usage is TRBJ2-3; tentatively, D is TRBD1 or TRBD2 (5 bases each). Trimming cost V 6 bases and J 0 bases, with 10 bases left between them. The germline V gene encodes CDR1 SQVTM and CDR2 ANQGSEA. The CDR3 sequence is 13 residues long.

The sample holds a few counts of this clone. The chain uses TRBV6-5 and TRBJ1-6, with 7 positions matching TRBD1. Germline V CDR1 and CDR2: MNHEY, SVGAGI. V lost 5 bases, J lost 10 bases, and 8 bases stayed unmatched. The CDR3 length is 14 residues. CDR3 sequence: CASSRDSRKSPLHF. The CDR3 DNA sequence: TGTGCCAGCAGTCGGGACAGCCGAAAATCACCCCTCCACTTT.

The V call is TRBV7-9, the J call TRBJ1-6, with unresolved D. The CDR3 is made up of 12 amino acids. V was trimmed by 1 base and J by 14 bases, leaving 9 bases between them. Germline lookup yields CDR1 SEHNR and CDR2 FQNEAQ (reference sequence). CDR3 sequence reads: CASSLVGSALHF. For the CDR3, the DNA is TGTGCCAGCAGCTTAGTGGGGTCGGCCCTCCACTTT.

The DNA for the CDR3 is TGCGCCAGCAGCCAAGATGTAAGCCTTCAGACCCAGTACTTC. Amino acids: CASSQDVSLQTQYF. The chain couples TRBV4-1 to TRBJ2-5; D is unclear. The CDR3 spans 14 residues. Per germline, CDR1 MGHRA and CDR2 YSYEKL. V lost 0 bases and J 6 bases, leaving 11 bases between the germline ends.

CDR3 DNA: TGTGCCAGCTCGAACGTACCAGATACGCAGTATTTT. As protein: CASSNVPDTQYF. The chain uses TRBV18 and TRBJ2-3; no clear D. Trimming shortened V by 6 bases and J by 4 bases, and 8 bases separated the two germline ends. Germline CDR1 is KGHSH and CDR2 is LQKENI. The CDR3 length is 12 residues. The full variable domain, rest sourced from reference TRBV18 and TRBJ2-3, is NAGVMQNPRHLVRRRGQEARLRCSPMKGHSHVYWYRQLPEEGLKFMVYLQKENIIDESGMPKERFSAEFPKEGPSILRIQQVVRGDSAAYFCASSNVPDTQYFGPGTRLTVL.

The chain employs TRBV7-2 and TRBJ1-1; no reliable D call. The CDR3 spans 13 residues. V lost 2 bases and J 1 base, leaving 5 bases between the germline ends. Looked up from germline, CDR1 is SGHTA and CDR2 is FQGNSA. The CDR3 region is CASSLYWNTEAFF. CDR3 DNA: TGTGCCAGCAGCTTATACTGGAACACTGAAGCTTTCTTT.

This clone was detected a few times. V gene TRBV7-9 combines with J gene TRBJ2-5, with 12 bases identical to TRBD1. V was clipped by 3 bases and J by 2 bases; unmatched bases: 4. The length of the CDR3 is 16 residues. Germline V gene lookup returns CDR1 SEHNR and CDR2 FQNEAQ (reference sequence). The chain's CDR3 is CASSFGDRGLQETQYF. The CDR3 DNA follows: TGTGCCAGCAGCTTCGGGGACAGGGGGCTTCAAGAGACCCAGTACTTC.